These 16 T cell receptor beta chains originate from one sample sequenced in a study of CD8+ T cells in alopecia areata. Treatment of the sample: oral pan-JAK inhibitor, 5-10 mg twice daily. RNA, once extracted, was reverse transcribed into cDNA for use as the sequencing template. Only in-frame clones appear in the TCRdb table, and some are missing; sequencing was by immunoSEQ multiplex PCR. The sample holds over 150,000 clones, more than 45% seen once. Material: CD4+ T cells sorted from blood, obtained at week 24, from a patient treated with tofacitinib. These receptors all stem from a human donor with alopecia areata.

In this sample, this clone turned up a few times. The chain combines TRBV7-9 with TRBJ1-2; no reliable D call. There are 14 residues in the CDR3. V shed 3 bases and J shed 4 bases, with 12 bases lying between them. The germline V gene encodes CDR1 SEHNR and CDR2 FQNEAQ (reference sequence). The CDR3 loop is CASSFPGGSYGYTF. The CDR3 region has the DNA TGTGCCAGCAGCTTCCCTGGCGGGAGCTATGGCTACACCTTC.

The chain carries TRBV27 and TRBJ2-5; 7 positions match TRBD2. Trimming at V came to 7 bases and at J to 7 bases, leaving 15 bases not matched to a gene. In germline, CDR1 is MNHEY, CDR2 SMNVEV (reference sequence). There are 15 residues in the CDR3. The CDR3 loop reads CASTAGGTGSGTQYF. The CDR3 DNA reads TGTGCCAGCACCGCCGGGGGGACGGGGTCGGGGACCCAGTACTTC.

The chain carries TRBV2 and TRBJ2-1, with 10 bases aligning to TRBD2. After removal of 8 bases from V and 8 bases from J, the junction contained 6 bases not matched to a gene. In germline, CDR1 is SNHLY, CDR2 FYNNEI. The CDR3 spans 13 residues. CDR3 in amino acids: CASSVGLADEQFF. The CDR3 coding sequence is TGTGCCAGCTCCGTCGGACTAGCGGATGAGCAGTTCTTC.

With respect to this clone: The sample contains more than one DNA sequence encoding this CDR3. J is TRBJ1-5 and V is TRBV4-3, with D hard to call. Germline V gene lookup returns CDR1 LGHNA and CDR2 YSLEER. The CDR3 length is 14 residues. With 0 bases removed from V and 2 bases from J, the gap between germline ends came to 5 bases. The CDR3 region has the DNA TGCGCCAGCAGCCAAGATCTAGGCAATCAGCCCCAGCATTTT. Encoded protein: CASSQDLGNQPQHF.

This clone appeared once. In DNA, the CDR3 is TGTGCCAGCAGCTTGGGGTGGGGACAGCCCCAGCATTTT. This encodes CASSLGWGQPQHF. This chain uses TRBV5-6 with TRBJ1-5; D is unresolved. The V gene lost 0 bases and the J gene lost 7 bases, with 8 bases spanning the gap. CDR1 is SGHDT, CDR2 YYEEEE, per germline. CDR3 length: 13 amino acids.

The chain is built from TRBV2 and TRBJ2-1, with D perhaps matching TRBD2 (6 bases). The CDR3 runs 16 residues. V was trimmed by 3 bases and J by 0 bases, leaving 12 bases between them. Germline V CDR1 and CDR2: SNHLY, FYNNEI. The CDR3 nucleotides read TGTGCCAGCAGTGAGGTGGGAGGTCACTCCTACAATGAGCAGTTCTTC. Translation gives CASSEVGGHSYNEQFF.

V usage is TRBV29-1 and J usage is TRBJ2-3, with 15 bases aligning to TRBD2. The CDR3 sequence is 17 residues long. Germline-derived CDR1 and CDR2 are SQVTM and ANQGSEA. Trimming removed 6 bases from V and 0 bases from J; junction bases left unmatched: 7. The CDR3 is CSVPGTSGGYSTDTQYF. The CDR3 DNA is TGCAGCGTGCCAGGGACTAGCGGGGGGTATAGCACAGATACGCAGTATTTT.

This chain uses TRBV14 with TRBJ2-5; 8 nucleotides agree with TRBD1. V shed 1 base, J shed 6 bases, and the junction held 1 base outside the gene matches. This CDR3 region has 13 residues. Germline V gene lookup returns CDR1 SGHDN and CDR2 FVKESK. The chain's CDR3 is CASSQGTGQTQYF. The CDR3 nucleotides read TGTGCCAGCAGCCAAGGGACAGGGCAGACCCAGTACTTC.

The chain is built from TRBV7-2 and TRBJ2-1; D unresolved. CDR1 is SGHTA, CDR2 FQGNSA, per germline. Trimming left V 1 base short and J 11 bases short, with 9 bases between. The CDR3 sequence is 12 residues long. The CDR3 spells CASSLEVGQQFF. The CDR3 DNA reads TGTGCCAGCAGCTTAGAAGTGGGTCAGCAGTTCTTC.

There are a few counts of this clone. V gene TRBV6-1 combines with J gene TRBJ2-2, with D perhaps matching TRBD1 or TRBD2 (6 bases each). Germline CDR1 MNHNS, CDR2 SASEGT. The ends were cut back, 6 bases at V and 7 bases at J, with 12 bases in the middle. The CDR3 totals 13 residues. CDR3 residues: CASSPRGDGELFF. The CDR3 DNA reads TGTGCCAGCAGCCCGAGGGGGGACGGGGAGCTGTTTTTT.

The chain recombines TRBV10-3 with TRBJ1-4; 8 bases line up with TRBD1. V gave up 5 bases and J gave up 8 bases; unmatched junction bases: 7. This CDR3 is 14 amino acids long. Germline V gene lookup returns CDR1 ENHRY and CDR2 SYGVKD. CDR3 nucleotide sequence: TGTGCCATCAGTCAGGACAGGGACAGCGAAAAACTGTTTTTT. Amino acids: CAISQDRDSEKLFF.

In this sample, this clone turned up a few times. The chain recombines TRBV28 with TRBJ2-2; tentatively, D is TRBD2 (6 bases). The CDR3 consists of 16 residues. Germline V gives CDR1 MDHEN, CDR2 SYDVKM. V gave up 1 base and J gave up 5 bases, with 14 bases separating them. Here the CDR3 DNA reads TGTGCCAGCAGTTTATCGGGCAGCGCGGGGACCGGGGAGCTGTTTTTT. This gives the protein CASSLSGSAGTGELFF. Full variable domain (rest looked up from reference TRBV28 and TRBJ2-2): DVKVTQSSRYLVKRTGEKVFLECVQDMDHENMFWYRQDPGLGLRLIYFSYDVKMKEKGDIPEGYSVSREKKERFSLILESASTNQTSMYLCASSLSGSAGTGELFFGEGSRLTVL.

This CDR3 is CASSSGLNTRETQYF. CDR3 in DNA: TGTGCCAGCAGTAGCGGGCTTAACACCAGGGAGACCCAGTACTTC. The chain couples TRBV6-5 to TRBJ2-5; tentative D call: TRBD2 (6 bases). V lost 5 bases and J lost 5, with 18 bases in between. The CDR3 contains 15 residues. Germline CDR1 reads MNHEY; CDR2 reads SVGAGI.

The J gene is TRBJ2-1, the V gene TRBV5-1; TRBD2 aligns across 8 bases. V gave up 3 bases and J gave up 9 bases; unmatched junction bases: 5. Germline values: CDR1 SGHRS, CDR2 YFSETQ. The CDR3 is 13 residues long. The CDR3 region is CASSWSGSGEQFF. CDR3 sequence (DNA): TGCGCCAGCAGCTGGAGCGGGAGTGGTGAGCAGTTCTTC.

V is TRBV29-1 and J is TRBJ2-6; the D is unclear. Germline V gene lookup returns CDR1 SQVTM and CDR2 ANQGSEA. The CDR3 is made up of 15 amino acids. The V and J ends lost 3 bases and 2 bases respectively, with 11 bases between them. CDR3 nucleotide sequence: TGCAGCGTTGAGTTCGGCAACGCTGGGGCCAACGTCCTGACTTTC. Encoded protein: CSVEFGNAGANVLTF. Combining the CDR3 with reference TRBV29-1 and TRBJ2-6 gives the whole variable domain SAVISQKPSRDICQRGTSLTIQCQVDSQVTMMFWYRQQPGQSLTLIATANQGSEATYESGFVIDKFPISRPNLTFSTLTVSNMSPEDSSIYLCSVEFGNAGANVLTFGAGSRLTVL.

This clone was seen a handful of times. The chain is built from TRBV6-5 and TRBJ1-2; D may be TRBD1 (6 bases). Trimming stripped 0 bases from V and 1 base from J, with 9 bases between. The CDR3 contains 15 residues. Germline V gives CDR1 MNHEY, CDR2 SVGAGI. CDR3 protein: CASSYSTGLNYGYTF. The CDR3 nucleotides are TGTGCCAGCAGTTACTCTACAGGGCTTAACTATGGCTACACCTTC.